This T cell receptor (beta chain) was sequenced in a study of shared clonotypes between healthy human individuals. Across the study: Donors had three CD4 naive, three CD4 memory, two CD8 naive and one CD8 memory plate apiece.

The naive CD8 subset, CD45RO-negative cells positively selected for CCR7, excluded terminally differentiated effector memory CD45RA+ cells. Investigators spread the genomic DNA of each subset evenly over several immunoSEQ plates. TCRdb's table, derived via immunoSEQ multiplex PCR, lists solely in-frame clones and lacks some. The sample lists around 2.1 million clones; under 95% were seen once. The CDR3 loop spans 16 amino acids. The V gene lost 0 bases and the J gene lost 3 bases, with 15 bases spanning the gap. Germline V gene sequence: CDR1 SEHNR, CDR2 FQNEAQ (reference sequence). J is TRBJ2-7 and V is TRBV7-9; D may match TRBD1 or TRBD2 (6 bases each). Input material: naive CD8+ T cells from PBMCs. The source of this sequence is a man between 18 and 29 years old in good health. Some clones in this sample may be carry-over from other donors' samples. The CDR3 DNA is TGTGCCAGCAGCTTAGCGGCGGGGCAGGGGAGCTACGAGCAGTACTTC. Protein product: CASSLAAGQGSYEQYF.